The rows below give T cell receptor beta chains drawn from one sample of a study of shared clonotypes between healthy human individuals. Clones were read by immunoSEQ multiplex PCR, and TCRdb kept only the in-frame ones, dropping some. Here the sample spans 2 million to 2.5 million clones, 85% to 95% being singletons. The sequencing input was naive CD4+ T cells from PBMCs. These receptors came from a man between 18 and 29 years old in good health. Some clones in this sample may be carry-over from other donors' samples. Each CDR3 is given with its conserved first and last residue. A D gene is named only where the DNA matches it firmly. Size is omitted from some rows. Given values are once, few, many or a class for expanded clones.

J gene | D gene | V gene | clone size | CDR3 DNA | CDR3 protein
TRBJ2-7 | TRBD2 | TRBV4-1 | - | TGCGCCAGCAGCCAACATCCTAGCGGGAGGGCCTACGAGCAGTACTTC | CASSQHPSGRAYEQYF
TRBJ2-3 | - | TRBV9 | - | TGTGCCAGCAGCGTAGAGGCGGCAGGAGTGGATACGCAGTATTTT | CASSVEAAGVDTQYF
TRBJ2-7 | - | TRBV2 | - | TGTGCCAGCCATCTCGAATACGAGCAGTACTTC | CASHLEYEQYF
TRBJ2-3 | - | TRBV28 | - | TGTGCCAGCAGTTTTGGAGCTAGTGGATATACGCAGTATTTT | CASSFGASGYTQYF
TRBJ2-7 | TRBD1 | TRBV5-1 | once | TGCGCCAGCAGCTTGTCGGGGACAGGGTCCTACGAGCAGTACTTC | CASSLSGTGSYEQYF
TRBJ2-7 | - | TRBV7-3 | - | TGTGCCAGCAGCTTACAGCGCTGTTTTTTGCGGCGGAACTCCTACGAGCAGTACTTC | CASSLQRCFLRRNSYEQYF
TRBJ2-7 | TRBD2 | TRBV11-2 | - | TGTGCCAGCAGCTTAGGGACTAGCGGGAGAAGCTACGAGCAGTACTTC | CASSLGTSGRSYEQYF
TRBJ2-7 | - | TRBV28 | - | TGTGCCAGCAAGTGGGGTGCAGTGGAAGAGCAGTACTTC | CASKWGAVEEQYF
TRBJ1-5 | TRBD1 | TRBV28 | - | TGTGCCAGCAGTGAATTTGGGGACAGGTCCCAGCATTTT | CASSEFGDRSQHF
TRBJ2-5 | TRBD2 | TRBV27 | - | TGTGCCAGCAGTTTCTCGGGGGGAGAGACCCAGTACTTC | CASSFSGGETQYF
TRBJ1-5 | - | TRBV6-1 | - | TGTGCCAGCAGTGAACCGGCCTTGGGTCAGCCCCAGCATTTT | CASSEPALGQPQHF
TRBJ1-4 | - | TRBV7-2 | - | TGTGCCAGCAGCTTAGACAGGGTTACTGAAAAACTGTTTTTT | CASSLDRVTEKLFF
TRBJ1-1 | - | TRBV18 | - | TGTGCCAGCTCACCAAAGCAGGCCTCTTTGAACACTGAAGCTTTCTTT | CASSPKQASLNTEAFF
TRBJ2-7 | - | TRBV18 | - | TGTGCCAGCTCCTCCGGGACCGTGGCCTACGAGCAGTACTTC | CASSSGTVAYEQYF
TRBJ2-5 | TRBD1 | TRBV27 | - | TGTGCCAGCAGTTCAGGACAGGGTTGGGGTTTCGAGACCCAGTACTTC | CASSSGQGWGFETQYF
TRBJ2-7 | TRBD1 | TRBV7-6 | - | TGTGCCAGCAGCTTAGCGGGGACAGGGTCCTACGAGCAGTACTTC | CASSLAGTGSYEQYF
TRBJ2-7 | - | TRBV7-9 | - | TGTGCCAGCAGCGCCGGGGGACGAACCTCCTACGAGCAGTACTTC | CASSAGGRTSYEQYF
TRBJ1-2 | TRBD1 | TRBV7-2 | - | TGTGCCAGCAGCCACGGGACAGGGGTGGATGGCTACACCTTC | CASSHGTGVDGYTF
TRBJ2-7 | - | TRBV5-6 | - | TGTGCCAGCAGCCGACCTAGGCGGGACTCCTACGAGCAGTACTTC | CASSRPRRDSYEQYF
TRBJ2-1 | - | TRBV4-1 | - | TGCGCCAGCAGCCAACCTTTACGGGGGTCCCACAATGAGCAGTTCTTC | CASSQPLRGSHNEQFF
TRBJ2-2 | TRBD1 | TRBV28 | - | TGTGCCAGCAGTCCCCGGACAGGGAAGGCCGGGGAGCTGTTTTTT | CASSPRTGKAGELFF
TRBJ2-5 | - | TRBV2 | - | TGTGCCAGCACCGTTACGGCCCTGGGCGGGGAGACCCAGTACTTC | CASTVTALGGETQYF
TRBJ1-5 | - | TRBV7-2 | - | TGTGCCAGCAAAGAAGAGGGCCCCGACGGTCAGCCCCAGCATTTT | CASKEEGPDGQPQHF
TRBJ2-5 | - | TRBV6-5 | - | TGTGCCAGCAGTACCCCAAACAGGGTGAAAGAGACCCAGTACTTC | CASSTPNRVKETQYF
TRBJ2-1 | TRBD2 | TRBV29-1 | - | TGCAGCGTTGAAGGCCTCAGTGGCGGGAGGCTGAATGAGCAGTTCTTC | CSVEGLSGGRLNEQFF
TRBJ2-5 | TRBD2 | TRBV5-1 | - | TGCGCCAGCAGTTTTAGCGGGAGGGCCGGGGAGACCCAGTACTTC | CASSFSGRAGETQYF
TRBJ2-2 | - | TRBV7-3 | - | TGTGCCAGCAGCCCCGGGACGGGACACACGACTAACGGCGGGGAGCTGTTTTTT | CASSPGTGHTTNGGELFF
TRBJ2-7 | - | TRBV6-6 | - | TGTGCCAGCAGTTACGGGCAGACCTACGAGCAGTACTTC | CASSYGQTYEQYF
TRBJ2-3 | - | TRBV14 | - | TGTGCCAGCAGCCAAGGTGTCAGTATCCCAGATACGCAGTATTTT | CASSQGVSIPDTQYF
TRBJ1-1 | - | TRBV5-1 | once | TGCGCCAGCAGCCTCTCTACAGGGAACACTGAAGCTTTCTTT | CASSLSTGNTEAFF
TRBJ2-5 | TRBD1 | TRBV15 | - | TGTGCCACCAGCAGAACTACAGGGGGATGGGAGACCCAGTACTTC | CATSRTTGGWETQYF
TRBJ1-2 | - | TRBV6-5 | - | TGTGCCAGCAGTAGAGGGTATGGCTACACCTTC | CASSRGYGYTF
TRBJ2-7 | TRBD1 | TRBV6-1 | - | TGTGCCAGCAGTGAAATATGGGGACAGGGGGACTACGAGCAGTACTTC | CASSEIWGQGDYEQYF
TRBJ2-7 | - | TRBV6-1 | - | TGTGCCAGCAGTGAAGCACCGGGGTTGGAGCAGTACTTC | CASSEAPGLEQYF
TRBJ1-3 | - | TRBV19 | - | TGTGCCAGTAGACTCACAGGGACTGGAAACACCATATATTTT | CASRLTGTGNTIYF
TRBJ2-7 | TRBD1 | TRBV5-1 | - | TGCGCCAGCAGCTGGGACAGGGAGGGTGACGAGCAGTACTTC | CASSWDREGDEQYF
TRBJ2-1 | TRBD2 | TRBV4-3 | - | TGCGCCAGCAGCCAAGACCTCCCAGGCTCGGGAGGGCCCAGTGAGCAGTTCTTC | CASSQDLPGSGGPSEQFF
TRBJ2-7 | - | TRBV5-1 | - | TGCGCCAGCAGCTTCGGGACTGCAATTTACGAGCAGTACTTC | CASSFGTAIYEQYF
TRBJ2-7 | - | TRBV7-2 | - | TGTGCCAGCAGCTTAGCCGGGACGGTAACCTACGAGCAGTACTTC | CASSLAGTVTYEQYF
TRBJ2-3 | - | TRBV5-6 | - | TGTGCCAGCAGCTCCCCAATTAGCACAGATACGCAGTATTTT | CASSSPISTDTQYF
TRBJ2-7 | - | TRBV5-1 | - | TGCGCCAGCAGCCCCGGTCTTCTAGCTGTGTACGAGCAGTACTTC | CASSPGLLAVYEQYF